A selection of T cell receptor beta chains follows, all from one sample in a study of cytomegalovirus exposure and HLA in healthy donors. Assay: immunoSEQ multiplex PCR; the TCRdb copy retains only in-frame clones and omits some. The table has about 82,000 clones, about 70% seen once. The sequenced sample consisted of PBMCs. The origin of the receptors is a woman between 50 and 59 years old in good health and CMV-seropositive. Both conserved end residues are part of each CDR3. The D gene is left open where the match is weak. Expanded clones get a size class; other rows say once, few or many, or leave the size out.

d_call | clone_size | j_call | v_call | cdr3_nt | cdr3_aa
- | - | TRBJ1-1 | TRBV15 | TGTGCCACCAGCTTACCCGGGAGGGACACTGAAGCTTTCTTT | CATSLPGRDTEAFF
- | few | TRBJ1-3 | TRBV15 | TGTGCCACTAATACAGGGTCCGGAAACACCATATATTTT | CATNTGSGNTIYF
- | - | TRBJ1-2 | TRBV21-1 | TGTGCCAGCAGCATCGAGGGAATGGATGGCTACACCTTC | CASSIEGMDGYTF
- | - | TRBJ2-1 | TRBV6-6 | TGTGCCACCTCCAGGCCGGATCCACACTACAATGAGCAGTTCTTC | CATSRPDPHYNEQFF
TRBD2 | - | TRBJ2-4 | TRBV9 | TGTGCCAGCAGCTCCGGGACTAACGCTGGAAACATTCAGTACTTC | CASSSGTNAGNIQYF
- | - | TRBJ1-3 | TRBV19 | TGTGCCAGTAGTACGACCCCCGGAGGCTCTGGAAACACCATATATTTT | CASSTTPGGSGNTIYF
TRBD1 | - | TRBJ1-2 | TRBV30 | TGTGCCTGGAGGATCGCAGGGGGCGCATCAGGCTACACCTTC | CAWRIAGGASGYTF
- | - | TRBJ1-5 | TRBV30 | TGTGCCTGGAGTTGGTCCGGACAGAATCAGCCCCAGCATTTT | CAWSWSGQNQPQHF
TRBD1 | - | TRBJ2-5 | TRBV18 | TGTGCCAGCTCACCGGTGACAGGGGTGGTGGAGACCCAGTACTTC | CASSPVTGVVETQYF
- | - | TRBJ2-3 | TRBV7-9 | TGTGCCAGCAGCTTAACCGGCGGACTCACAGATACGCAGTATTTT | CASSLTGGLTDTQYF
TRBD2 | - | TRBJ2-1 | TRBV30 | TGTGCCTGGAGCCCTGGGACTATTGAGCAGTTCTTC | CAWSPGTIEQFF
- | - | TRBJ1-1 | TRBV7-3 | TGTGCCAGCAGCTCGCGTGGCGGGGGGACTGAAGCTTTCTTT | CASSSRGGGTEAFF
- | - | TRBJ1-5 | TRBV29-1 | TGCAGCGTTGCGGTAAATAGCAATCAGCCCCAGCATTTT | CSVAVNSNQPQHF
- | - | TRBJ2-4 | TRBV27 | TGTGCCAGCAGTTTTACCGGTGGTACTCAGTACTTC | CASSFTGGTQYF
- | - | TRBJ1-5 | TRBV28 | TGTGCCAGCAGTTTATCCCCCTTGGGCAGGGGCAATCAGCCCCAGCATTTT | CASSLSPLGRGNQPQHF
- | few | TRBJ2-3 | TRBV6-6 | TGTGCCATCACTCCCCTATTAGATACGCAGTATTTT | CAITPLLDTQYF
- | few | TRBJ2-7 | TRBV15 | TGTGCCACCAGCAGAGAGGACGGAGGAGGCTACGAGCAGTACTTC | CATSREDGGGYEQYF
TRBD1 | - | TRBJ1-4 | TRBV7-9 | TGTGCCAGCAGCAAACAGGGGACGGTAGCTAATGAAAAACTGTTTTTT | CASSKQGTVANEKLFF